The 12 T cell receptor beta chains reported below all come from one sample, sequenced in a study of T cells in Graves' hyperthyroidism and ophthalmopathy. TCR beta CDR3 region amplification was performed from RNA transcripts. When the TCR CDR3 underwent first-round RT-PCR, the HTBI primer set was used. TCRdb called the multiplex PCR reads again in MiXCR, with one record for every CDR3 protein. The sample shows approximately 520,000 distinct CDR3 sequences, roughly 24% of them seen only once. What was sequenced was blood. These receptors originate from a woman in her twenties or thirties with Graves' ophthalmopathy.

This clonotype was observed at least ten times. The rearrangement joins TRBV12-3 or TRBV12-4 to TRBJ2-7; a weak D match, TRBD1 (5 bases). V was clipped by 5 bases and J by 0 bases, with 8 bases between them. The CDR3 is made up of 13 amino acids. The CDR3 loop reads CASSPGFSYEQYF. CDR3 in DNA: TGTGCCAGCAGTCCAGGGTTCTCCTACGAGCAGTACTTC.

The V and J genes are TRBV5-1 and TRBJ1-1, with D perhaps TRBD1 (5 bases). V lost 5 bases to trimming and J lost 8 bases, with 19 bases between them. The CDR3 runs to 14 residues. Germline CDR1 and CDR2: SGHRS and YFSETQ. CDR3 sequence reads: CASRSEAGASEAFF. The CDR3 DNA reads TGCGCCAGCAGATCCGAAGCCGGGGCCAGCGAAGCTTTCTTT.

This clonotype occurred many times. J is TRBJ1-5 and V is TRBV28; D remains unclear. The germline gives CDR1 MDHEN, CDR2 SYDVKM. Trimming stripped 6 bases from V and 11 bases from J, with 11 bases between. CDR3 size: 11 residues. The CDR3 DNA reads as TGTGCCAGCAGAAGGACGAACGCCCAGCATTTT. Translation gives CASRRTNAQHF.

This clonotype was recorded at least ten times. The rearrangement uses TRBV6-1 and TRBJ2-7; 11 bases align to TRBD2. Germline CDR1 and CDR2: MNHNS and SASEGT. This CDR3 spans 16 amino acids. V trimming: 2 bases; J trimming: 0 bases; junction bases outside the gene matches: 3. CDR3 region: CASSEKGLADSYEQYF. The CDR3 DNA reads TGTGCCAGCAGTGAAAAGGGACTAGCGGACTCCTACGAGCAGTACTTC.

The chain combines TRBV5-1 with TRBJ2-5; D not resolved. V was shortened by 4 bases and J by 3 bases, with 4 bases between the two germline ends. CDR1 is SGHRS and CDR2 is YFSETQ in the germline V gene. This CDR3 has 11 amino acids. The CDR3 nucleotides read TGCGCCAGCAGCACGAAAGAGACCCAGTACTTC. The encoded protein is CASSTKETQYF.

Only a few counts were recorded for this clonotype. This rearrangement joins TRBV12-3 or TRBV12-4 to TRBJ2-5; 12 nucleotides match TRBD2. Trimming took 3 bases from V and 3 from J; bases not matched to a gene: 2. The CDR3 extends over 15 amino acids. The CDR3 DNA follows: TGTGCCAGCAGTTTCCGGACTAGCGGGAAAGAGACCCAGTACTTC. This translates into CASSFRTSGKETQYF.

The chain is built from TRBV28 and TRBJ2-5, with 9 bases that match TRBD2. V lost 6 bases, J lost 5 bases, and 16 bases stayed unmatched. The CDR3 loop spans 17 amino acids. The V gene's germline CDR1 is MDHEN and CDR2 SYDVKM. CDR3: CASSPLAGGPFSETQYF. The CDR3 region has the DNA TGTGCCAGCAGCCCATTGGCGGGGGGGCCTTTCTCCGAGACCCAGTACTTC. Drawing the rest from reference TRBV28 and TRBJ2-5, the complete variable domain is DVKVTQSSRYLVKRTGEKVFLECVQDMDHENMFWYRQDPGLGLRLIYFSYDVKMKEKGDIPEGYSVSREKKERFSLILESASTNQTSMYLCASSPLAGGPFSETQYFGPGTRLLVL.

This clonotype has more than one count but fewer than ten. The chain joins TRBV2 to TRBJ1-6, with TRBD1 as a possible D gene (5 bases). Germline V CDR1 and CDR2: SNHLY, FYNNEI. Trimming pared 6 bases from V and 3 bases from J, leaving 12 bases between. The CDR3 length is 15 residues. The CDR3 DNA reads as TGTGCCAGCAGCCTCCGGGACGGCTATAATTCACCCCTCCACTTT. Protein product: CASSLRDGYNSPLHF.

V usage is TRBV5-1 and J usage is TRBJ1-2; no reliable D call. Germline CDR1 and CDR2: SGHRS and YFSETQ. The CDR3 is 13 amino acids. Between the trimmed V and J ends, which lost 4 bases and 8 bases, there was a span of 15 bases. This chain's CDR3 is CASSAERARGYTF. Here the CDR3 DNA reads TGCGCCAGCAGCGCGGAGAGGGCGAGGGGCTACACCTTC. The full variable domain, with the rest looked up from reference TRBV5-1 and TRBJ1-2, is KAGVTQTPRYLIKTRGQQVTLSCSPISGHRSVSWYQQTPGQGLQFLFEYFSETQRNKGNFPGRFSGRQFSNSRSEMNVSTLELGDSALYLCASSAERARGYTFGSGTRLTVV.

This clonotype was seen many times. J is TRBJ1-2 and V is TRBV10-3; tentative D call: TRBD1 (5 bases). CDR1 and CDR2 (germline): ENHRY, SYGVKD. Trimming took off 3 bases at V and 4 bases at J, with 18 bases between the two ends. The CDR3 totals 16 residues. Written as DNA, the CDR3 is TGTGCCATCAGTGACAGGGTTCTAATTCAAGGCTATGGCTACACCTTC. It is translated as CAISDRVLIQGYGYTF.

There are many counts of this clonotype. This rearrangement joins TRBV12-3 or TRBV12-4 to TRBJ2-2; D tentatively fits TRBD1 or TRBD2 (6 bases each). V was clipped by 5 bases and J by 0 bases, with 13 bases between them. The CDR3 runs 16 residues. The CDR3 spells CASSHLGGPNTGELFF. DNA for the CDR3: TGTGCCAGCAGTCACTTGGGGGGCCCGAACACCGGGGAGCTGTTTTTT.

This clonotype was counted many times. V and J are TRBV5-6 and TRBJ2-5; 8 nucleotides line up with TRBD1. From germline, CDR1 is SGHDT and CDR2 YYEEEE. The trim removed 4 bases at V and 6 bases at J, leaving 8 bases unmatched. CDR3 length equals 14 residues. The CDR3 loop reads CASSIGQGWQTQYF. The DNA of the CDR3 is TGTGCCAGCAGCATTGGACAGGGCTGGCAGACCCAGTACTTC.